What follows is one T cell receptor beta chain and its context. Its antigen is not identified. Its ends do not fully match the called genes, so a read error is possible. A second roughly 6 to 11 cycle PCR used barcoded and J-beta primers. TCRdb reprocessed the 5' RACE reads with MiXCR, giving one entry per CDR3 protein. The sample yields 600,000 to 850,000 distinct CDR3 sequences, around 25% seen once. Per the germline V gene, CDR1 is MNHNS and CDR2 is SASEGT. CDR3 length equals 16 residues. This entry comes from a study of blood T cells in healthy people across ages. Study results and limitations: The fall in TCR beta diversity per million T cells was roughly linear with age.

These sequences were also reported in another study, on T cells of mothers and their children. Turning to that study: Maternal samples each gave over 9 million TCR beta CDR3 reads, and child samples several million each. An overlap that was slightly higher, though non-significant, was seen in related mother-child pairs versus unrelated pairs.

Material for sequencing was blood. V is TRBV6-1 and J is TRBJ2-5, with TRBD2 identical over 9 bases. This sequence originates from a boy between 10 and 17 years old in good health. As DNA, the CDR3 is TGTGCCAGCAGTGACATGGCTAGCGGGGATCAAGAGGCCCAGTACTTC. Amino acid sequence: CASSDMASGDQEAQYF.